This TCR beta chain stems from a study of long-term antiretroviral therapy in people with HIV. HIV-positive participants all received treatment in the United States. With survey level as its setting, the immunoSEQ assay was v3.0. Sequencing had a target that covered roughly 40,000-50,000 T-cell genomes per sample. The table came from immunoSEQ multiplex PCR; TCRdb's copy has only in-frame clones and leaves some out. The table includes 25,000 to 35,000 clones, around 84% detected once. This CDR3 is built from 13 residues. V lost 6 bases to trimming and J lost 3 bases, with 9 bases between them. The V gene's germline CDR1 is MNHEY and CDR2 SMNVEV (reference sequence). In this sample, this clone turned up a few times. Its antigen remains unknown. Study results and limitations: In samples taken after ART, diversity increased but remained below transplant donor control levels. Spans of CDR3 length were tighter for HIV repertoires than for controls.

The specimen was unsorted PBMCs, collected 0.8 years after starting antiretroviral therapy. The receptor was derived from a woman aged 25 to 45 with HIV. This sequence joins TRBV27 and TRBJ1-3, with a weak D call TRBD1 (5 bases). As DNA, the CDR3 is TGTGCCAGCAGCAAGGGGTATGGAAACACCATATATTTT. It specifies CASSKGYGNTIYF.